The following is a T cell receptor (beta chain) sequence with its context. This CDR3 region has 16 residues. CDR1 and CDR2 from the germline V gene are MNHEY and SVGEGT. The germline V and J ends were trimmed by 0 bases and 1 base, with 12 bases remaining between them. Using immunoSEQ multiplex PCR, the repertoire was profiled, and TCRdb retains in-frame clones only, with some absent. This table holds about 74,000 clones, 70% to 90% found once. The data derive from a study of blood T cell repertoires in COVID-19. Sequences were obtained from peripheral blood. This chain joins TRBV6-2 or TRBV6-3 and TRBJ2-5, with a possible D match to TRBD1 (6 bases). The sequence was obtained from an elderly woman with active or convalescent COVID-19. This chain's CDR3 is CASSYSGDNFQETQYF. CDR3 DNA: TGTGCCAGCAGTTACTCAGGGGACAATTTCCAAGAGACCCAGTACTTC.